This T cell receptor (beta chain) came from a study of beta chain features in type 1 diabetes (dated by TCRdb to the late 2010s). About the investigation overall: Patients and healthy donors did not differ in mean age, gender distribution, total cell number or subset yield. Regulatory and stem cell-like memory subsets were isolated from only 8 patients and about eight healthy donors, whereas naive and central memory subsets came from all 30 or so donors. The study compared TCRB repertoires of sorted circulating CD4+ T cell subsets between recently diagnosed type 1 diabetes patients and matched healthy donors. A total of some 110 million sorted cells were examined across all samples, and a strong correlation was observed between cell number per subset and RNA yield. What the research found in general, with its limitations: Fewer insertions and more nucleotide deletions at VDJ recombination sites were observed in patients with type 1 diabetes, implying thymic rearrangement abnormalities. Shorter templates might have been favored by PCR, but patient and control samples were amplified and corrected together, so both groups would have been affected equally by any skew. A moderate but significant shortening of TCRB CDR3 length was observed in type 1 diabetes patients in all four CD4+ subsets. Because the HLA sub-analyses included only small numbers of individuals, any influence of HLA type on TCRB rearrangement was left unresolved. Because cDNA was sequenced instead of genomic DNA, activated cells with high expression could be over-represented, although the groups did not differ in activation or CD3 levels. Naive, central memory and regulatory TCRB repertoires appeared more similar among patients than among healthy donors.

The CDR3 contains 14 residues, cysteine and phenylalanine counted. The only DNA kept is the CDR3, 42 bases in frame from the first base. Taken from the germline V gene, the CDR1 and CDR2 loops are SQVTM and ANQGSEA. V sheds 5 bases and J sheds 6 bases, leaving 19 bases between their ends. The entire isolated RNA was reverse transcribed using the High Capacity cDNA Reverse Transcription Kit, and thus expressed TCRB transcripts were sequenced. Naive, central memory and regulatory T cell samples underwent deep immunoSEQ sequencing, averaging about 3.57 million total reads per sample. Sorted cells were lysed in RLT buffer and RNA was extracted with DNase-treated RNeasy Micro or Mini kits, depending on cell number. To prevent cross-contamination, each cell subset was processed individually, whereas patient and healthy donor samples were processed jointly. The immunoSEQ multiplex PCR was used to amplify TCRB sequences from cDNA, generating 87-bp fragments that spanned the CDR3 region. Amplicons were sequenced on the Illumina HiSeq platform. The paper's data handling went like this. Synthetic template baselines were used to correct PCR bias computationally, reads within Hamming distance 2 were collapsed, and singletons that could not be merged were discarded. Reads were aligned against IMGT so that V, D and J genes, CDR3 length and insertions or deletions at six rearrangement sites could be assigned. Clonotype counts were normalized to sorted cell number within each subset before computing true diversity and Gini coefficients with the tcR R package. The overlap coefficient, calculated on TCRB nucleotide sequences, was used to measure repertoire sharing. The clones in this table, taken by TCRdb from immuneACCESS, are in-frame only. Not every clone is retained; where verified, under half of the shortfall comes from an unresolved V gene, and the cause of the rest is unknown. Clonal size and the V and J genes are those of that table, whereas D and trimming came from the DNA. The sample yields 300,000 to 350,000 clones; approximately 9.7% were counted once. The ten top clones hold roughly 0.99% of the sample.

A single peripheral blood draw of approximately 110 mL on average was collected from each donor into heparinised tubes. Using a panel that included CD45RO, CCR7, CD25, CD127, CD95 and CD27, naive, central memory, regulatory and stem cell-like memory CD4+ T cells were sorted on a BD FACSAria II. Every sorted population had a purity above 95%. Right away, PBMCs were isolated by Lymphoprep density gradient centrifugation and were stained directly, with no culture step. Samples were stained and sorted in pairs, with one healthy donor and one patient per experiment, so that batch effects were minimized. This clone was seen only a few times. No cognate antigen has been identified for it. It has no much larger one-base neighbor in the sample; base qualities were not kept.

Source material: central memory CD4+ T cells from blood. This TCR came from a man aged 25 to 45 with type 1 diabetes. Here the chain combines TRBV29-1 and TRBJ1-1, and TRBD1 may be the D gene, going by 6 matching bases. This receptor carries the CDR3 CSVRGSGVIAEAFF. DNA sequence: TGCAGCGTTAGGGGGAGCGGGGTTATCGCTGAAGCTTTCTTT. Reference TRBV29-1 and TRBJ1-1 genes cover what lies past the CDR3, so the full variable domain is SAVISQKPSRDICQRGTSLTIQCQVDSQVTMMFWYRQQPGQSLTLIATANQGSEATYESGFVIDKFPISRPNLTFSTLTVSNMSPEDSSIYLCSVRGSGVIAEAFFGQGTRLTVV.